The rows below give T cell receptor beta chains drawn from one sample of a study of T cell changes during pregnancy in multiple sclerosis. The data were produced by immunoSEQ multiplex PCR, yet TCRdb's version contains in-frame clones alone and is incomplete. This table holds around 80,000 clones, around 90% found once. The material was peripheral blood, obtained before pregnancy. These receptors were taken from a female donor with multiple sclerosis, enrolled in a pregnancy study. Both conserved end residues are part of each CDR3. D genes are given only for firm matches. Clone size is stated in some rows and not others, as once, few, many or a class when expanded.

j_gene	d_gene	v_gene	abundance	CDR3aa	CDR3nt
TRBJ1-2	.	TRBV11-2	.	CASSPMGRWYGYTF	TGTGCCAGCAGCCCGATGGGGCGGTGGTATGGCTACACCTTC
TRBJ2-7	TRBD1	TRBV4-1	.	CASSYGQGGEQYF	TGCGCCAGCAGCTACGGACAGGGTGGAGAGCAGTACTTC
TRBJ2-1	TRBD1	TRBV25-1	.	CASSTRGRTLASRNEQFF	TGTGCCAGCAGTACAAGGGGGCGTACGTTGGCCTCCCGCAATGAGCAGTTCTTC
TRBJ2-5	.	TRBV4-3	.	CASSQDSQRETQYF	TGCGCCAGCAGCCAAGATTCTCAGAGGGAGACCCAGTACTTC
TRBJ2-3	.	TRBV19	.	CASMDLEVQGTDTQYF	TGTGCCAGTATGGATCTGGAGGTTCAGGGCACAGATACGCAGTATTTT
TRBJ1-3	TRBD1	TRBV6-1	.	CASSTGQGAGNTIYF	TGTGCCAGCAGTACAGGACAGGGGGCTGGAAACACCATATATTTT
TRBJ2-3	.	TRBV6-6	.	CATGGTDTQYF	TGTGCCACTGGAGGCACAGATACGCAGTATTTT
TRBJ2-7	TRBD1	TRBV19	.	CASSQDRGLSYEQYF	TGTGCCAGTAGCCAAGACAGGGGCCTTTCCTACGAGCAGTACTTC
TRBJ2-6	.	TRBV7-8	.	CASSLVTTTKLPVSGANVLTF	TGTGCCAGCAGCTTAGTGACGACCACTAAACTCCCCGTCTCTGGGGCCAACGTCCTGACTTTC
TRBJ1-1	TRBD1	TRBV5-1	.	CASSPRTGMNTEAFF	TGCGCCAGCAGCCCGAGGACAGGGATGAACACTGAAGCTTTCTTT
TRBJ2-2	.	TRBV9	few	CASSKSPNTGELFF	TGTGCCAGCAGCAAGAGTCCGAACACCGGGGAGCTGTTTTTT
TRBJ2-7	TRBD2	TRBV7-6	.	CASSLGTSGSSAYEQYF	TGTGCCAGCAGCTTAGGGACTAGCGGGAGTTCAGCCTACGAGCAGTACTTC
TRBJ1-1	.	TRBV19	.	CASKAEQGYTEAFF	TGTGCCAGTAAGGCGGAACAGGGATACACTGAAGCTTTCTTT
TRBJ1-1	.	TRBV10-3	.	CAISEYWSGVTIMNTEAFF	TGTGCCATCAGTGAGTACTGGTCGGGGGTCACGATCATGAACACTGAAGCTTTCTTT
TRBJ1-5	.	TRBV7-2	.	CASSKGFDQGDLDF	TGTGCCAGCAGCAAGGGCTTCGATCAGGGTGACTTAGATTTT
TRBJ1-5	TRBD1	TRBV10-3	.	CAISAGGMGQPQHF	TGTGCCATCAGTGCAGGGGGTATGGGTCAGCCCCAGCATTTT
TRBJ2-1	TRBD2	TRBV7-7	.	CASSLGVSSGNLYNEQFF	TGTGCTAGCAGCTTAGGGGTTTCCAGCGGGAACCTCTACAATGAGCAGTTCTTC
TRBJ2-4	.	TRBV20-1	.	CSATDNIQYF	TGCAGTGCGACAGATAACATTCAGTACTTC
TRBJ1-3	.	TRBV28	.	CASSFRGATSWSNTIYF	TGTGCCAGCAGTTTTCGGGGGGCGACATCCTGGTCGAACACCATATATTTT
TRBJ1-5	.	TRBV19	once	CASSIGRYSNQPQHF	TGTGCCAGTAGTATTGGGCGATATAGCAATCAGCCCCAGCATTTT
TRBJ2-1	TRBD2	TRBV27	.	CASRISTSGSNEQFF	TGTGCCAGCAGGATTAGTACTAGCGGGAGTAATGAGCAGTTCTTC
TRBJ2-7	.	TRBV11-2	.	CASSLDLATSSYEQYF	TGTGCCAGCAGCTTAGATCTAGCGACAAGCTCCTACGAGCAGTACTTC
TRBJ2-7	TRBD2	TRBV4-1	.	CASSQDPPSGTVGVEQYF	TGCGCCAGCAGCCAAGACCCCCCGAGCGGGACCGTGGGGGTCGAGCAGTACTTC
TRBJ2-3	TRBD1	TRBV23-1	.	CASSGDREGADTQYF	TGCGCCAGCAGTGGGGACAGGGAGGGAGCAGATACGCAGTATTTT
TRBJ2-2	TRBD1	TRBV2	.	CASSVGQGNTGELFF	TGTGCCAGCAGTGTCGGACAGGGGAACACCGGGGAGCTGTTTTTT
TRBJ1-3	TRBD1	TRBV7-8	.	CASSSGQEHLSGNTIYF	TGTGCCAGCAGCTCAGGACAGGAACACCTCTCTGGAAACACCATATATTTT
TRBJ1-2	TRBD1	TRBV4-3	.	CASSQGPQGALYGYTF	TGCGCCAGCAGCCAAGGCCCGCAGGGGGCTTTGTATGGCTACACCTTC
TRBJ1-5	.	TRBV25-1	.	CASSGPGSVHQPQHF	TGTGCCAGCAGTGGACCAGGGTCCGTACATCAGCCCCAGCATTTT
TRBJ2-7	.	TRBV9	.	CASSGKDARREQYF	TGTGCCAGCAGCGGGAAGGACGCGCGGAGGGAGCAGTACTTC
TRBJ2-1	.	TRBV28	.	CASTVADEQFF	TGTGCCAGCACAGTTGCCGATGAGCAGTTCTTC
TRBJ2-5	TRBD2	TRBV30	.	CASDGGGGVGTQYF	TGTGCCTCCGACGGGGGGGGAGGGGTTGGGACCCAGTACTTC
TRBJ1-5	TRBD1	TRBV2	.	CASRARTGHQPQHF	TGTGCCAGCCGTGCCCGGACAGGCCATCAGCCCCAGCATTTT
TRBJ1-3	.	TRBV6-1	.	CASTTGLSGNTIYF	TGTGCCAGCACGACAGGTCTCTCTGGAAACACCATATATTTT
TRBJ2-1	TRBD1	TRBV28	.	CASSLFRTGRYEQFF	TGTGCCAGCAGTTTATTTCGGACAGGGAGGTACGAGCAGTTCTTC
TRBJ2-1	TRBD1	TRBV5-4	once	CASSSPRDRSNEQFF	TGTGCCAGCAGCTCACCCCGGGACAGATCCAATGAGCAGTTCTTC
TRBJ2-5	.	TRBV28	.	CASSLGLQETQYF	TGTGCCAGCAGTTTAGGACTCCAAGAGACCCAGTACTTC
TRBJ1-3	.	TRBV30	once	CAWAVRSSGNTIYF	TGTGCCTGGGCGGTGAGGAGCTCTGGAAACACCATATATTTT
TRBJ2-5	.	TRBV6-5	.	CASSPGETQYF	TGTGCCAGCAGCCCCGGGGAGACCCAGTACTTC
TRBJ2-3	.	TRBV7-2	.	CASSPRLTLANTQYF	TGTGCCAGCAGCCCCCGACTAACCCTAGCAAATACGCAGTATTTT
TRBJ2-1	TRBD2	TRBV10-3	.	CAISDRGGDNEQFF	TGTGCCATCAGTGATCGGGGGGGGGACAATGAGCAGTTCTTC
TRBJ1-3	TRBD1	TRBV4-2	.	CASSQNHPGTGVGNTIYF	TGTGCCAGCAGCCAAAATCATCCCGGGACAGGGGTTGGAAACACCATATATTTT
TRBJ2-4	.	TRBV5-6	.	CASSPTGSGRNIQYF	TGTGCCAGCAGCCCGACGGGGAGCGGTCGGAACATTCAGTACTTC